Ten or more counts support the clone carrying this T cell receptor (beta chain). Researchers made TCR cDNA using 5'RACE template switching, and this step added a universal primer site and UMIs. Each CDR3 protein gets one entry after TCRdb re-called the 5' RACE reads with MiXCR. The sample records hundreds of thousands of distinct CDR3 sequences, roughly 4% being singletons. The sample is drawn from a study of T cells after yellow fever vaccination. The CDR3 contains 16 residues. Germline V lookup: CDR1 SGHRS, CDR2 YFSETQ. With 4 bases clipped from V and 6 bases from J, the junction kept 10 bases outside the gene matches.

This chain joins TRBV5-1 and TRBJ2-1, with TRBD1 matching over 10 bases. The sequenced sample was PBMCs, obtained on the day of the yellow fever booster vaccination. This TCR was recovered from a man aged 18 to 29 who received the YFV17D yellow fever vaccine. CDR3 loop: CASSTHRDRGGNEQFF. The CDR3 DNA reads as TGCGCCAGCAGCACCCACCGGGACAGGGGTGGCAATGAGCAGTTCTTC.